This T cell receptor (beta chain) was retrieved from a study of T cell responses to AZD1222 COVID-19 vaccine. Across the whole study: Second-dose timings of about 4 or about 12 weeks were pooled. Overall study findings and caveats: In the spike-specific TCR repertoire, nearly half reportedly target unmutated variant regions. Donor demographics were predominantly white British with a female majority; clonal diversity may be underestimated.

Comments on this clone: Its specificity is not known.

Clones were sequenced by immunoSEQ multiplex PCR, and TCRdb holds only the in-frame ones, with some missing. The data contain around 80,000 clones, around nine tenths of them singletons. The V gene lost 4 bases and the J gene lost 2 bases, with 15 bases spanning the gap. The CDR3 is made up of 14 amino acids. The germline V gene encodes CDR1 SQVTM and CDR2 ANQGSEA. Sequenced material: peripheral blood, taken on day 0 of AZD1222 vaccination. The receptor's source is an adult in good health. The V call is TRBV29-1, the J call TRBJ2-7; D is undetermined. The chain's CDR3 is CSVGSWAAPYEQYF. The CDR3 bases are TGCAGCGTTGGGTCGTGGGCAGCTCCCTACGAGCAGTACTTC.